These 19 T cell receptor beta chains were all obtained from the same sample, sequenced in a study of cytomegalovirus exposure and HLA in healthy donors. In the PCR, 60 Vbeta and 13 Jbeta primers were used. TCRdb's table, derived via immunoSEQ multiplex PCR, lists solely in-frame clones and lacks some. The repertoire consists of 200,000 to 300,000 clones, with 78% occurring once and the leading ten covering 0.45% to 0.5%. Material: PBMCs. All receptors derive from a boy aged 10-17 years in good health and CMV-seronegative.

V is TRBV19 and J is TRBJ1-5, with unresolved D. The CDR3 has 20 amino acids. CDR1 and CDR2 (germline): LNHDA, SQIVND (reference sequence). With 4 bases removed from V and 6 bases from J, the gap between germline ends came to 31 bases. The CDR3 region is CASSRGGYGLGIPVGQPQHF. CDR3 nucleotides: TGTGCCAGTAGTAGAGGCGGGTACGGCTTAGGCATCCCCGTAGGTCAGCCCCAGCATTTT.

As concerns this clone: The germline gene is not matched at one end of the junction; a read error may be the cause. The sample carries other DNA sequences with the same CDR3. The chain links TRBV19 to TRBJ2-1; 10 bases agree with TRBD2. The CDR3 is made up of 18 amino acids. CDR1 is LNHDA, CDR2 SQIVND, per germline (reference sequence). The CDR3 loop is CASSILPGLAEGDNEQFF. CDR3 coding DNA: TGCGCCAGTAGTATTCTCCCCGGACTAGCGGAGGGTGACAATGAGCAGTTCTTC. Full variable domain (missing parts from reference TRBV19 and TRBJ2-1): DGGITQSPKYLFRKEGQNVTLSCEQNLNHDAMYWYRQDPGQGLRLIYYSQIVNDFQKGDIAEGYSVSREKKESFPLTVTSAQKNPTAFYLCASSILPGLAEGDNEQFFGPGTRLTVL.

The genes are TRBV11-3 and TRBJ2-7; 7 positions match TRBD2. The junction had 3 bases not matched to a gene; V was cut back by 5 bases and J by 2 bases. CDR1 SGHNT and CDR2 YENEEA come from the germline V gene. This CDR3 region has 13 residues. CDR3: CASSPGGTYEQYF. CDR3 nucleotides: TGTGCCAGCAGCCCCGGGGGGACCTACGAGCAGTACTTC.

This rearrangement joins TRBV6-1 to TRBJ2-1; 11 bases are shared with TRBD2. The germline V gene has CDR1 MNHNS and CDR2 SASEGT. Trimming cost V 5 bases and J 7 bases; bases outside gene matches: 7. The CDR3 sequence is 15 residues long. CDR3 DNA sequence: TGTGCCAGCAGTCAGCTAGCGGGGGGCGGAAATGAGCAGTTCTTC. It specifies CASSQLAGGGNEQFF.

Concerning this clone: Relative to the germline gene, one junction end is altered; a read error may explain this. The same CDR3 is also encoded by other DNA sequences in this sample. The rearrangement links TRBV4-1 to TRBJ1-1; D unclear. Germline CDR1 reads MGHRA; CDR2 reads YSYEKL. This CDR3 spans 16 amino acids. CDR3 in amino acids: CASSQVGRGKNTEAFF. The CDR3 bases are TGCGCCAGCAGCCAAGTAGGGAGAGGAAAGAACACTGAAGCTTTCTTC.

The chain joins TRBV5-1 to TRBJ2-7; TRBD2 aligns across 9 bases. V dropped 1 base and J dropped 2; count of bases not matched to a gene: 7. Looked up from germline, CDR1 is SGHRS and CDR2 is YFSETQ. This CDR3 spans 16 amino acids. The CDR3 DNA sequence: TGCGCCAGCAGCTTGTCAGGAGCGGGAGGTCCCTACGAGCAGTACTTC. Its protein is CASSLSGAGGPYEQYF.

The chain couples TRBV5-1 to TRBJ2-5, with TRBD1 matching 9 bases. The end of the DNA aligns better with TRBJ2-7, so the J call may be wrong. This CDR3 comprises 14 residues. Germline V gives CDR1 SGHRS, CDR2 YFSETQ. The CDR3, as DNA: TGCGCCAGCAGCTTGTTACAGGGGGCTGGCGAGCAGTACTTC. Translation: CASSLLQGAGEQYF.

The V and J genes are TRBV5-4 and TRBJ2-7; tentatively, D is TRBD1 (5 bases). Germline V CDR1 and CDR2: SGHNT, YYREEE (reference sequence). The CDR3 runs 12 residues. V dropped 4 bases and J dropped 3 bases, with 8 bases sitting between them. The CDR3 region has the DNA TGTGCCAGCAGCCCGGACAACTACGAGCAGTACTTC. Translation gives CASSPDNYEQYF.

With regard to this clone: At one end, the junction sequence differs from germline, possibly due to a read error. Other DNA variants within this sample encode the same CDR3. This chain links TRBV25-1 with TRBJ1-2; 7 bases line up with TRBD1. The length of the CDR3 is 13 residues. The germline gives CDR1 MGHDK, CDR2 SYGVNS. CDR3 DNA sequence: TGTGCCAGTAGTGAGGCAGGGGGATATGGCTACACCTTC. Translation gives CASSEAGGYGYTF.

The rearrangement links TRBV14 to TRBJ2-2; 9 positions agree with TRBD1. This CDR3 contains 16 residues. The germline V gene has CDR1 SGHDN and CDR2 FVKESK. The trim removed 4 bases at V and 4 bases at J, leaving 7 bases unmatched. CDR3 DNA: TGTGCCAGCAGCCTACGGACAGGGGCGGCCACCGGGGAGCTGTTTTTT. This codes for CASSLRTGAATGELFF.

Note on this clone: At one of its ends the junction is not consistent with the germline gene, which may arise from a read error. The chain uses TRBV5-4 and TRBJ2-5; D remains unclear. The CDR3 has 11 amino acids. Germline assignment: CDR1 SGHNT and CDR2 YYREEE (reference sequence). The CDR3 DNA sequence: TGTGCCAGCAGCTCGGAAGAGGCCCAGTACTTC. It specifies CASSSEEAQYF.

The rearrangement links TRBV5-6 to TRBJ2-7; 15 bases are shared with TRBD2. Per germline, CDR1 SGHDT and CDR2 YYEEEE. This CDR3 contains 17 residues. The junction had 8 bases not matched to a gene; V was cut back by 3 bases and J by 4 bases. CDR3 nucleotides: TGTGCCAGCAGCTATGAGAGGACTAGCGGGAGGGCTTACGAGCAGTACTTC. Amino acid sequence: CASSYERTSGRAYEQYF.

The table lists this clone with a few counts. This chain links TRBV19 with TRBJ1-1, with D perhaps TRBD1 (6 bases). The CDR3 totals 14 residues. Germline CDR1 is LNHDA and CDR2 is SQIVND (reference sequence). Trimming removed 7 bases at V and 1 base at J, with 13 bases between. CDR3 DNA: TGTGCCAGTACATGGGGGCTGGAGAACACTGAAGCTTTCTTT. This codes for CASTWGLENTEAFF. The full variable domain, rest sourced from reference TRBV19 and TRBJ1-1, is DGGITQSPKYLFRKEGQNVTLSCEQNLNHDAMYWYRQDPGQGLRLIYYSQIVNDFQKGDIAEGYSVSREKKESFPLTVTSAQKNPTAFYLCASTWGLENTEAFFGQGTRLTVV.

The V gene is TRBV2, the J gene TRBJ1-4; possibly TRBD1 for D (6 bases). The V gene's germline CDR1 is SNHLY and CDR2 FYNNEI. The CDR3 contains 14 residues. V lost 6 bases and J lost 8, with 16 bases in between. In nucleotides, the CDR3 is TGTGCCAGCAGACAGGGAACTTATCGAGAAAAACTGTTTTTT. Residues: CASRQGTYREKLFF.

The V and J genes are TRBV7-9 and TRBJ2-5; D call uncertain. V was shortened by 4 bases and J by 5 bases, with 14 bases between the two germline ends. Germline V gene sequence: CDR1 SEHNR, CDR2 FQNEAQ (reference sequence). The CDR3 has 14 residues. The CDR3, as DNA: TGTGCCAGCAGCTCCTTGGCGGTTTACGAGACCCAGTACTTC. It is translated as CASSSLAVYETQYF.

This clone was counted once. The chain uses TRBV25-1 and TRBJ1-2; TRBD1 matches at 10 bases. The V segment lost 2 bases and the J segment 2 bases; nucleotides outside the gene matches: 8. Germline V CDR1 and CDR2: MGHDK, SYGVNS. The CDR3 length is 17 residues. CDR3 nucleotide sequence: TGTGCCAGCAGTGAACTCGACCCGGGACAGGGGAACTATGGCTACACCTTC. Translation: CASSELDPGQGNYGYTF.

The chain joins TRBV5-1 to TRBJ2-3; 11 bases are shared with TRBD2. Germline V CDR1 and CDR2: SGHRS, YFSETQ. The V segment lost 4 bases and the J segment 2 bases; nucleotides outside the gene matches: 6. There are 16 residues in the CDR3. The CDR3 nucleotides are TGCGCCAGCAGCCCACGACTAGCGGGGCTCACAGATACGCAGTATTTT. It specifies CASSPRLAGLTDTQYF.

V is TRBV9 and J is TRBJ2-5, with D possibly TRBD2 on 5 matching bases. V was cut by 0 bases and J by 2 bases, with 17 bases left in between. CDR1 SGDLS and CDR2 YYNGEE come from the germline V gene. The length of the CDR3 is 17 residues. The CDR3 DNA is TGTGCCAGCAGCGTAGGCCCTTCGCAGCGGACGCAAGAGACCCAGTACTTC. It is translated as CASSVGPSQRTQETQYF.

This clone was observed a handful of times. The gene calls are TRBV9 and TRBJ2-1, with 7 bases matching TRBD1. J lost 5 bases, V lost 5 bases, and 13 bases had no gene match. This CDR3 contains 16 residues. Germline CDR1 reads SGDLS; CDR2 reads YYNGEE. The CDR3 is CASSDVRGFGNNEQFF. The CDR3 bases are TGTGCCAGCAGTGACGTCAGGGGGTTTGGTAACAATGAGCAGTTCTTC.